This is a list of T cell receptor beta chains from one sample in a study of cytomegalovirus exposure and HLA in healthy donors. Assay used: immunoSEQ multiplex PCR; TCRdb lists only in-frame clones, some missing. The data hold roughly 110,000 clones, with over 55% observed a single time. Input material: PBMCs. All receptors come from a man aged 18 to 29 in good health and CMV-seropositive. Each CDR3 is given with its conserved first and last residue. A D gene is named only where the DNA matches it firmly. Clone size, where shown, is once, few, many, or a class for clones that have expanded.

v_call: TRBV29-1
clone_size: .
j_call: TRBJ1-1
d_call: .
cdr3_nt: TGCAGCGTTGTAATGAGCACTGAAGCTTTCTTT
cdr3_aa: CSVVMSTEAFF

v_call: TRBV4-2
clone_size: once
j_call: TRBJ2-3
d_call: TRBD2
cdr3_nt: TGTGCCAGCAGCCAGGAAGGACTAGCGGGGACAGATACGCAGTATTTT
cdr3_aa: CASSQEGLAGTDTQYF

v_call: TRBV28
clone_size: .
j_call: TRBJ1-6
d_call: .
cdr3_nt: TGTGCCAGCATCCGAAGGGGCCATTCACCCCTCCACTTT
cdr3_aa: CASIRRGHSPLHF

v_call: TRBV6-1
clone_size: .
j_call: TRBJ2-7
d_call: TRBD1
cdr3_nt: TGTGCCAGCACCCAATGGGAACAGGGGAACTACGAGCAGTACTTC
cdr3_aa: CASTQWEQGNYEQYF

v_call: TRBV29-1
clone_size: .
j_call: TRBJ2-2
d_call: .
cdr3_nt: TGCAGCGTTGAAGCGGGATTAAACACCGGGGAGCTGTTTTTT
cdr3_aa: CSVEAGLNTGELFF

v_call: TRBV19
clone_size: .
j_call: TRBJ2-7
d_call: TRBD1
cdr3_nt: TGTGCCAGTCGAGGACAGGGTCTGCACGAGCAGTACTTC
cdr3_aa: CASRGQGLHEQYF

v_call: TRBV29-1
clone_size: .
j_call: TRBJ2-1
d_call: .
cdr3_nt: TGCAGCGCTGGCAGGTCCTACAATGAGCAGTTCTTC
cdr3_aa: CSAGRSYNEQFF

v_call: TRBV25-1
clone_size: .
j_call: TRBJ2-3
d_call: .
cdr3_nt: TGTGCCAGCAGAGGGGTCACAGATACGCAGTATTTT
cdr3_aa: CASRGVTDTQYF

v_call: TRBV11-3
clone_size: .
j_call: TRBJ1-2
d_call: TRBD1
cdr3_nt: TGTGCCAGCAGCTTAGAGACAGGGGGCTCGTATGGCTACACCTTC
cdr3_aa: CASSLETGGSYGYTF

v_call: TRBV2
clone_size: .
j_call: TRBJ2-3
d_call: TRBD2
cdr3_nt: TGTGCCACCCTAGCGGGGGGGACTAGCACAGATACGCAGTATTTT
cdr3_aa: CATLAGGTSTDTQYF

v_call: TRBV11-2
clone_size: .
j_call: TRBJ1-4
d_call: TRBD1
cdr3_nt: TGTGCCAGCAGGACGGGACAGGGTAATGAAAAACTGTTTTTT
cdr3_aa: CASRTGQGNEKLFF

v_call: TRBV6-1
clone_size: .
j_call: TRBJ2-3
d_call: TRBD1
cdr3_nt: TGTGCCAGCAGTGCACAGGGGGTTTTGATAACAGATACGCAGTATTTT
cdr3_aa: CASSAQGVLITDTQYF

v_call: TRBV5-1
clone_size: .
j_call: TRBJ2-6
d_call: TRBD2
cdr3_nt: TGCGCCAGCAAGCAAGCGGGGGGGTTTGGGGCCAACGTCCTGACTTTC
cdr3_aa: CASKQAGGFGANVLTF

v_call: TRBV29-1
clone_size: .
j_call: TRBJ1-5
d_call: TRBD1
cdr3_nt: TGCAGCGTCGAGACAGGGGGCGAGCAGCCCCAGCATTTT
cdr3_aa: CSVETGGEQPQHF

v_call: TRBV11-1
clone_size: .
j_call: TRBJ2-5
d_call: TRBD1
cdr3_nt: TGTGCCAGCAGACACGACAGGGGTAAAGAGACCCAGTACTTC
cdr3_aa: CASRHDRGKETQYF

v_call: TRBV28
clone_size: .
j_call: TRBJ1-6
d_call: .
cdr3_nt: TGTGCCAGCACCCTGGGAGGGGCTTCCTATAATTCACCCCTCCACTTT
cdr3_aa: CASTLGGASYNSPLHF

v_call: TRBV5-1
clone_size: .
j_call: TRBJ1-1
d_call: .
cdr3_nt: TGCGCCAGCAGCTTGTCAACAGCCCTTGGGACTGAAGCTTTCTTT
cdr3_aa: CASSLSTALGTEAFF

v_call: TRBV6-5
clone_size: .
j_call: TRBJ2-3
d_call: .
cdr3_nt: TGTGCCAGCAGTTATCGCCAGGGCCCTAGCACAGATACGCAGTATTTT
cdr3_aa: CASSYRQGPSTDTQYF

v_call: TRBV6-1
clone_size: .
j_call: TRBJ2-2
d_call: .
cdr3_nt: TGTGCCGGCAGTGCCCCTTGGGGCAGGGGCATAGGCACCGGGGAGCTGTTTTTT
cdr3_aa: CAGSAPWGRGIGTGELFF

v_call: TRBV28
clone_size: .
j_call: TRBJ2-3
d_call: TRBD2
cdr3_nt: TGTGCCGGCCAGACTAGCGGGGAATCAGATACGCAGTATTTT
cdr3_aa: CAGQTSGESDTQYF

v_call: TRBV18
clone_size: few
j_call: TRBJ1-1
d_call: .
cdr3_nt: TGTGCCAGCTCACCACCAATGAGGAACACTGAAGCTTTCTTT
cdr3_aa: CASSPPMRNTEAFF

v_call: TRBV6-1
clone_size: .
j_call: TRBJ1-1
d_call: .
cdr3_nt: TGTGCCAGCAGTGACTCCTCGCGTGGGGCCCCTTTCTTT
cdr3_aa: CASSDSSRGAPFF

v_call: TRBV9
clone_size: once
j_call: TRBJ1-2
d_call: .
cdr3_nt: TGTGCCAGCAGCGAACGGACAGCAACTAACTATGGCTACACCTTC
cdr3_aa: CASSERTATNYGYTF